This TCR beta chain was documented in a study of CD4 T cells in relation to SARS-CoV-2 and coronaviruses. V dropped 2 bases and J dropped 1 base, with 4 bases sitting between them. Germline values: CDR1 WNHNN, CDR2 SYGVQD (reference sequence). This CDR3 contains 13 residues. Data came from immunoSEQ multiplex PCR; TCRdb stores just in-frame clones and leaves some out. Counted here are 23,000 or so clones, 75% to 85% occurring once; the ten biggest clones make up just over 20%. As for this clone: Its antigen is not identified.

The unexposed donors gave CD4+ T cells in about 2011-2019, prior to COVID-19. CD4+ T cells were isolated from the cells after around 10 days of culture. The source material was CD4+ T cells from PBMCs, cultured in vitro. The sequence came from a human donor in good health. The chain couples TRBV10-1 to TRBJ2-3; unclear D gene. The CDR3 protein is CASSEDGTDTQYF. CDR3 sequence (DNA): TGCGCCAGCAGTGAGGATGGCACAGATACGCAGTATTTT.